This T cell receptor beta chain was recorded in a study of Ad26.COV2.S vaccination and SARS-CoV-2 variants. Trimming took off 9 bases at V and 6 bases at J, with 12 bases between the two ends. CDR3 length equals 11 residues. Per the germline V gene, CDR1 is LNHDA and CDR2 is SQIVND (reference sequence). Treatment specified: roughly 19 received Ad26.COV2.S at low or high dose, single or two shots; a few received placebo; per-sample allocation not given. Collection of the samples took place on day 63 after the first injection of vaccine or placebo. The assay was immunoSEQ multiplex PCR, and TCRdb's table has in-frame clones only and misses some. This sample has about 440,000 clones, with 90% found just once.

The sample in question was peripheral blood, obtained in a trial of Ad26.COV2.S vaccine versus placebo. The genes are TRBV19 and TRBJ2-7, with D possibly TRBD1 on 5 matching bases. This TCR derives from a person aged 18 to 59 who received the Ad26.COV2.S COVID-19 vaccine or a placebo. CDR3 loop: CASLQDGEQYF. The CDR3 region has the DNA TGTGCCAGCCTACAGGACGGCGAGCAGTACTTC.